This TCR beta chain was identified in a study of blood T cells in healthy people across ages. A second about 6 to 12 cycle PCR used barcoded and J-beta primers. TCRdb reprocessed the 5' RACE reads with MiXCR, giving one entry per CDR3 protein. The sample has about 1.5 million distinct CDR3 sequences; approximately 43% are singletons. The study's findings and limits: Older age coincided with a roughly linear decline in TCR beta diversity per million T cells.

On this clonotype itself: Its specificity is not known.

Each sample gave at least 6.5 million isolated PBMCs. The sample was blood. The sequence derives from a woman under 30 in good health.

CDR3 sequence reads: CATSRDLSGALTGELFF. The CDR3 nucleotides read TGTGCCACCAGCAGAGATTTGTCAGGGGCGCTCACCGGGGAGCTGTTTTTT. V is TRBV15 and J is TRBJ2-2, with a tentative D call TRBD1 (6 bases). V lost 0 bases and J 4 bases, leaving 15 bases between the germline ends. Per germline, CDR1 LNHNV and CDR2 YYDKDF (reference sequence). The CDR3 length is 17 residues.